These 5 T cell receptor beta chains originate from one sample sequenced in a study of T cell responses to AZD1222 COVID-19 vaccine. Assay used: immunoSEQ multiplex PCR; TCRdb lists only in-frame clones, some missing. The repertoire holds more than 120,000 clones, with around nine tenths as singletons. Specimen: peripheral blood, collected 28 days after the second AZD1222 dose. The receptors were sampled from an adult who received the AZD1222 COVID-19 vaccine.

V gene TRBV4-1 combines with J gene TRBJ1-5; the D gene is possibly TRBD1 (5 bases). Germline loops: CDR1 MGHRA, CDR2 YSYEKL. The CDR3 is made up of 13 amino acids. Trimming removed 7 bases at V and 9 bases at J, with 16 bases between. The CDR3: CASKDRGDVPQHF. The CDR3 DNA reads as TGCGCCAGCAAGGATAGGGGCGATGTGCCCCAGCATTTT.

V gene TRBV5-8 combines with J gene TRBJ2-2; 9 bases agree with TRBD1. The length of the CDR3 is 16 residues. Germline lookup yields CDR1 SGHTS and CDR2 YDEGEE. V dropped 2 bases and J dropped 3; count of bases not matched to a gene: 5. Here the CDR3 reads CASSFTGGRDTGELFF. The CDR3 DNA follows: TGTGCCAGCAGCTTTACAGGGGGCCGTGACACCGGGGAGCTGTTTTTT.

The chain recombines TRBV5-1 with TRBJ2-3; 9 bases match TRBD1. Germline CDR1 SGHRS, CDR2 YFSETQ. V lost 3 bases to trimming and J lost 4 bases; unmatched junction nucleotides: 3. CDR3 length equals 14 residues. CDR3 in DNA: TGCGCCAGCAGCTGGGACAGGGCCCCAGATACGCAGTATTTT. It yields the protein CASSWDRAPDTQYF.

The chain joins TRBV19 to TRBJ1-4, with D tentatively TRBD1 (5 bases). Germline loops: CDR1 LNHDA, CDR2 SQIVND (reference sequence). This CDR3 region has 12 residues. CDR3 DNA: TGTGCAGTGGGGCCCTTTAATGAAAAACTGTTTTTT. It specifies CAVGPFNEKLFF. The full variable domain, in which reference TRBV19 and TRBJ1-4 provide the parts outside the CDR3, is DGGITQSPKYLFRKEGQNVTLSCEQNLNHDAMYWYRQDPGQGLRLIYYSQIVNDFQKGDIAEGYSVSREKKESFPLTVTSAQKNPTAFYLCAVGPFNEKLFFGSGTQLSVL.

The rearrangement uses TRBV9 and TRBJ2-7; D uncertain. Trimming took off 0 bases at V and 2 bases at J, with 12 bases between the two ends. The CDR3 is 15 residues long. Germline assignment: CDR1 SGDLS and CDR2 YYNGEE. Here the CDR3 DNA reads TGTGCCAGCAGCGTAGATGGCAGCCCCACCTACGAGCAGTACTTC. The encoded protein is CASSVDGSPTYEQYF.